A single sample is the source of the 17 T cell receptor beta chains below, sequenced in a study of human T cells and chemical hapten exposure. Time point given: patch test 1, 2 weeks after DPC sensitization. The treatment was: therapeutic diphenylcyclopropenone sensitization with weekly scalp DPC. TCRdb itself ran the RACE reads through MiXCR, one entry per CDR3 protein. The profile shows about 120,000 distinct CDR3 sequences, about 13% of them singletons. The specimen was whole blood, collected in connection with sensitization to the hapten diphenylcyclopropenone (DPC). These receptors originate from a man aged 18 to 30 with alopecia areata. Some clones in this sample may be carry-over from other donors' samples.

The V call is TRBV20-1, the J call TRBJ1-1, with D possibly being TRBD1 (6 bases). CDR3 length equals 13 residues. V gave up 3 bases and J gave up 4 bases, with 12 bases separating them. The germline gives CDR1 DFQATT, CDR2 SNEGSKA (reference sequence). In nucleotides, the CDR3 is TGCAGTGCTAGGGGGGCAGGGAGCACTGAAGCTTTCTTT. Its protein is CSARGAGSTEAFF.

V gene TRBV6-2 or TRBV6-3 combines with J gene TRBJ1-1, with unresolved D. The V gene lost 4 bases and the J gene lost 1 base, with 7 bases spanning the gap. Germline CDR1 and CDR2: MNHEY and SVGEGT. The CDR3 spans 13 residues. The DNA of the CDR3 is TGTGCCAGCAGTTGGGGTTGGAACACTGAAGCTTTCTTT. It specifies CASSWGWNTEAFF.

The CDR3 region is CATSRVLDRGNEQFF. CDR3 coding DNA: TGTGCCACCAGCAGAGTCTTGGACAGGGGGAATGAGCAGTTCTTC. This chain uses TRBV15 with TRBJ2-1; TRBD1 matches 10 bases. This CDR3 is 15 amino acids long. Unmatched junction bases numbered 4, after V lost 1 base and J lost 7 bases. Looked up from germline, CDR1 is LNHNV and CDR2 is YYDKDF (reference sequence).

This chain connects TRBV4-1 to TRBJ1-6; TRBD1 aligns across 10 bases. The ends lost 3 bases at V and 5 bases at J; junction bases unmatched: 7. This CDR3 region has 17 residues. The germline V gene has CDR1 MGHRA and CDR2 YSYEKL. CDR3: CASSQTGTGANNSPLHF. The CDR3 coding sequence is TGCGCCAGCAGCCAGACCGGGACAGGGGCTAATAATTCACCCCTCCACTTT.

This clonotype was counted between two and nine times. The chain recombines TRBV13 with TRBJ2-1; the match to TRBD1 covers 8 bases. Germline CDR1 PRHDT, CDR2 FYEKMQ (reference sequence). This CDR3 region has 18 residues. Losses at the gene ends were 6 bases for V and 0 bases for J; bases not matched to a gene: 13. This CDR3 reads CASSRNPGQESSYNEQFF. The DNA of the CDR3 is TGTGCCAGCAGTCGGAACCCGGGACAGGAGAGCTCCTACAATGAGCAGTTCTTC.

This clonotype was recorded at least ten times. The chain has TRBV7-6 and TRBJ2-5; D might be TRBD1 (6 bases). The CDR3 is made up of 15 amino acids. The germline V gene encodes CDR1 SGHVS and CDR2 FNYEAQ. Trimming took off 5 bases at V and 1 base at J, with 14 bases between the two ends. CDR3 coding DNA: TGTGCCAGCAGCGAAGAGGGGGTAGGCCAAGAGACCCAGTACTTC. Translating gives CASSEEGVGQETQYF.

This chain joins TRBV20-1 and TRBJ2-7; 9 bases line up with TRBD2. The CDR3 covers 13 residues. CDR1 and CDR2 (germline): DFQATT, SNEGSKA (reference sequence). The trim removed 3 bases at V and 2 bases at J, leaving 2 bases unmatched. The CDR3 DNA reads TGCAGTGCTAGCCGCGGGGGGGCCTACGAGCAGTACTTC. This translates into CSASRGGAYEQYF.

The genes are TRBV6-1 and TRBJ1-3; no definite D call. This CDR3 is built from 13 residues. V was cut by 1 base and J by 11 bases, with 12 bases left in between. CDR1 is MNHNS and CDR2 is SASEGT in the germline V gene. The CDR3 DNA follows: TGTGCCAGCAGTGAAGATGGGAGTAGGGCCATATATTTT. It translates to CASSEDGSRAIYF.

This chain joins TRBV7-3 and TRBJ2-4; either TRBD1 or TRBD2 may supply D (5 bases each). Trimming left V 3 bases short and J 5 bases short, with 11 bases between. CDR1 is SGHTA and CDR2 is FQGTGA in the germline V gene. The CDR3 length is 14 residues. In nucleotides, the CDR3 is TGTGCCAGCAGCTTTGCCGGGACGGAAAACATTCAGTACTTC. Amino acids: CASSFAGTENIQYF.

The chain couples TRBV29-1 to TRBJ2-5; 9 bases match TRBD1. CDR1 is SQVTM and CDR2 is ANQGSEA in the germline V gene. Losses at the gene ends were 6 bases for V and 2 bases for J; bases not matched to a gene: 4. The CDR3 has 13 amino acids. The CDR3 here is CSVDGQGQETQYF. In DNA form, the CDR3 reads TGCAGCGTGGATGGACAGGGGCAAGAGACCCAGTACTTC.

There are a few counts of this clonotype. The genes are TRBV7-9 and TRBJ1-4, with D possibly being TRBD1 (5 bases). CDR3 size: 15 residues. The V and J ends lost 4 bases and 6 bases respectively, with 15 bases between them. Germline V gene sequence: CDR1 SEHNR, CDR2 FQNEAQ (reference sequence). CDR3 DNA: TGTGCCAGCAGCTCGAACCGGGACGAGTATGAAAAACTGTTTTTT. It encodes CASSSNRDEYEKLFF.

There are a few counts of this clonotype. The V and J genes are TRBV6-6 and TRBJ2-3, with D maybe TRBD2 (5 bases). Germline V gene sequence: CDR1 MNHNY, CDR2 SVGAGI (reference sequence). V gave up 6 bases and J gave up 2 bases, with 12 bases separating them. The CDR3 runs 14 residues. CDR3 protein: CASRPLGITDTQYF. The CDR3 region has the DNA TGTGCCAGCAGACCACTAGGGATCACAGATACGCAGTATTTT.

V and J are TRBV4-3 and TRBJ1-6; unclear D gene. Looked up from germline, CDR1 is LGHNA and CDR2 is YSLEER. This CDR3 has 16 residues. Trimming removed 0 bases at V and 0 bases at J, with 6 bases between. The CDR3 nucleotides are TGCGCCAGCAGCCAAGATCAGAGCTCCTATAATTCACCCCTCCACTTT. It encodes CASSQDQSSYNSPLHF.

This clonotype was counted at least ten times. The CDR3 DNA is TGTGCCAGCACCGTCAGGGGGTCTCGGATGGATACGCAGTATTTT. It specifies CASTVRGSRMDTQYF. This chain joins TRBV28 and TRBJ2-3, with 7 bases aligning to TRBD1. The germline V gene has CDR1 MDHEN and CDR2 SYDVKM. After removal of 7 bases from V and 6 bases from J, the junction contained 13 bases not matched to a gene. CDR3 size: 15 residues. Combining the CDR3 with reference TRBV28 and TRBJ2-3 gives the whole variable domain DVKVTQSSRYLVKRTGEKVFLECVQDMDHENMFWYRQDPGLGLRLIYFSYDVKMKEKGDIPEGYSVSREKKERFSLILESASTNQTSMYLCASTVRGSRMDTQYFGPGTRLTVL.

As DNA, the CDR3 is TGTGCCAGCAGCTTCTTTTCAGGAAGGGAAGCTTTCTTT. Amino acids: CASSFFSGREAFF. The chain employs TRBV11-2 and TRBJ1-1; no reliable D call. Germline V gene sequence: CDR1 SGHAT, CDR2 FQNNGV. V shed 3 bases and J shed 8 bases, with 13 bases lying between them. CDR3 length: 13 amino acids.

This clonotype has only a few counts. This chain joins TRBV6-5 and TRBJ1-3; unclear D gene. Trimming removed 2 bases from V and 4 bases from J, with 15 bases in between. The CDR3 contains 16 residues. The germline CDR1 and CDR2 sequences are MNHEY and SVGAGI. CDR3 protein: CASSYPDPVEGNTIYF. For the CDR3, the DNA is TGTGCCAGCAGTTACCCGGATCCGGTGGAGGGAAACACCATATATTTT.

A few counts support this clonotype. This chain connects TRBV4-2 to TRBJ2-7, with D perhaps TRBD1 (6 bases). Germline assignment: CDR1 LGHNA and CDR2 YNFKEQ. CDR3 length: 14 residues. Trimming took off 4 bases at V and 2 bases at J, with 12 bases between the two ends. CDR3 amino acids: CASSPRQATYEQYF. The CDR3 region has the DNA TGTGCCAGCAGCCCTCGACAGGCAACCTACGAGCAGTACTTC.